This T cell receptor beta chain derives from a study of T cell changes during pregnancy in multiple sclerosis. Germline CDR1 is ENHRY and CDR2 is SYGVKD. With 6 bases clipped from V and 2 bases from J, the junction kept 11 bases outside the gene matches. The CDR3 totals 16 residues. Data came from immunoSEQ multiplex PCR; TCRdb stores just in-frame clones and leaves some out. Of 37,000 or so clones in the sample, 70% to 90% were seen once. The chain is built from TRBV10-3 and TRBJ2-3; 7 nucleotides agree with TRBD2. This receptor was obtained from a female donor with multiple sclerosis, enrolled in a pregnancy study. Material: CD4+ T cells from peripheral blood mononuclear cells, obtained in the first trimester of pregnancy. DNA for the CDR3: TGTGCCATCAGAGTCCGTGCGGGGGTTCCCACAGATACGCAGTATTTT. It specifies CAIRVRAGVPTDTQYF.